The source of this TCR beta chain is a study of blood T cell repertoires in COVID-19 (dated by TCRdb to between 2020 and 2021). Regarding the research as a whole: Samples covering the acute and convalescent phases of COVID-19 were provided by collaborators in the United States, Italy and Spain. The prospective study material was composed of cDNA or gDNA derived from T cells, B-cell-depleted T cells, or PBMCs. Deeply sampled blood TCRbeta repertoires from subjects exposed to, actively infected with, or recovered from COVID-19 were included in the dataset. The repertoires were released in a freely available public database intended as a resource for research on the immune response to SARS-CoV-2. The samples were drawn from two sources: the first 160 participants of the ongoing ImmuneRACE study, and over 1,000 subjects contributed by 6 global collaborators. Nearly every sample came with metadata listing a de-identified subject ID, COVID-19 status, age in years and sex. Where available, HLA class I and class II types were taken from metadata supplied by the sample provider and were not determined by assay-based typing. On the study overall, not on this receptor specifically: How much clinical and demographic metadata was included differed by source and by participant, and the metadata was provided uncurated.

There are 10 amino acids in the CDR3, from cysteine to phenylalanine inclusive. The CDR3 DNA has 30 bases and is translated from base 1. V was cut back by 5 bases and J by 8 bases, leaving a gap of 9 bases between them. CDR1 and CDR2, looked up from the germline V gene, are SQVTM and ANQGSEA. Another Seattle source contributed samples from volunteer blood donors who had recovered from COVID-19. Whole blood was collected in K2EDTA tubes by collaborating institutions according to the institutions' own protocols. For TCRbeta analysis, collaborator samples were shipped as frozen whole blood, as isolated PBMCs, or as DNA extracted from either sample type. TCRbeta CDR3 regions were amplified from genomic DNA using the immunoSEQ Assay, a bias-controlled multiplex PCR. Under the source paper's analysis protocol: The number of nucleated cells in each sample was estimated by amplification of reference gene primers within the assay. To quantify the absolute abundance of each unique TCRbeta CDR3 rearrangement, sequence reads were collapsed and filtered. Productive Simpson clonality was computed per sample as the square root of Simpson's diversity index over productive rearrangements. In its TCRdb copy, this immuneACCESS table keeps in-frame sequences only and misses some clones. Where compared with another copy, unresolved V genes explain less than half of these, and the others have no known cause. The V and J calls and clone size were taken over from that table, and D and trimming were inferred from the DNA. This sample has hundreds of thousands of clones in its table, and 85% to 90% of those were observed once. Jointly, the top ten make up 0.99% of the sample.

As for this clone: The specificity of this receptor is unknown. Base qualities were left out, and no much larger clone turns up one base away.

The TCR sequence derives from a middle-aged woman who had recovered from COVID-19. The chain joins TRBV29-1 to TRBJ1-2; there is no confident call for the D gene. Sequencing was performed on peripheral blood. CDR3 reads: CSVPPMGYTF. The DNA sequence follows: TGCAGCGTTCCCCCTATGGGCTACACCTTC.